The next 13 T cell receptor beta chains were all read from a single sample in a study of shared clonotypes between healthy human individuals. Assay: immunoSEQ multiplex PCR; the TCRdb copy retains only in-frame clones and omits some. The data contain 550,000 to 800,000 clones, approximately 79% of them singletons. The sample was memory CD4+ T cells sorted from blood. Subset denoted: CD45RA-negative fraction. These receptors came from a woman aged 25 to 45 in good health.

J is TRBJ2-5 and V is TRBV7-9; 11 nucleotides agree with TRBD1. The CDR3 spans 16 residues. V lost 5 bases and J lost 3; bases outside the gene matches: 8. Germline-derived CDR1 and CDR2 are SEHNR and FQNEAQ (reference sequence). CDR3 nucleotides: TGTGCCAGCAGCCCGTACGGACAGGGGGCGGAAGAGACCCAGTACTTC. The encoded protein is CASSPYGQGAEETQYF.

This clone was seen only a few times. The chain uses TRBV11-2 and TRBJ1-1; D not resolved. The V and J ends lost 3 bases and 5 bases respectively, with 13 bases between them. CDR1 and CDR2 from the germline V gene are SGHAT and FQNNGV. The CDR3 length is 14 residues. Here the CDR3 reads CASSFQFGVTEAFF. The CDR3 DNA sequence: TGTGCCAGCAGCTTCCAATTTGGGGTTACTGAAGCTTTCTTT.

CDR3 protein: CASSRRDTEAFF. In nucleotides, the CDR3 is TGTGCCAGCTCACGCAGAGACACTGAAGCTTTCTTT. V usage is TRBV18 and J usage is TRBJ1-1; D not resolved. Germline V gene lookup returns CDR1 KGHSH and CDR2 LQKENI. This CDR3 is 12 amino acids long. V lost 4 bases, J lost 3 bases, and 6 bases lay in between. Full variable domain (rest looked up from reference TRBV18 and TRBJ1-1): NAGVMQNPRHLVRRRGQEARLRCSPMKGHSHVYWYRQLPEEGLKFMVYLQKENIIDESGMPKERFSAEFPKEGPSILRIQQVVRGDSAAYFCASSRRDTEAFFGQGTRLTVV.

This clone was observed once. Being one base from a much bigger clone, this may be a read error. The rearrangement joins TRBV5-1 to TRBJ1-5; 9 nucleotides line up with TRBD1. The CDR3 consists of 15 residues. The germline V gene has CDR1 SGHRS and CDR2 YFSETQ. With V trimmed by 0 bases and J by 5 bases, 3 bases remained unmatched. The CDR3: CASSLGDRDYQPQHF. CDR3 DNA: TGCGCCAGCAGCTTGGGGGACAGGGACTATCAGCCCCAGCATTTT.

In the case of this clone: The sample holds other DNA sequences that translate to the same CDR3. V gene TRBV28 combines with J gene TRBJ2-7, with D perhaps matching TRBD2 (5 bases). Trimming cost V 5 bases and J 3 bases, with 8 bases left between them. The CDR3 spans 12 residues. The germline gives CDR1 MDHEN, CDR2 SYDVKM. The CDR3 loop is CASSLGIYEQYF. The CDR3 DNA sequence: TGTGCCAGCAGTCTCGGGATCTACGAGCAGTACTTC.

The chain recombines TRBV5-1 with TRBJ1-6, with a possible D match to TRBD1 (5 bases). CDR1 SGHRS and CDR2 YFSETQ come from the germline V gene. Trimming stripped 0 bases from V and 5 bases from J, with 12 bases between. The CDR3 contains 16 residues. CDR3 protein: CASSLALQGNNSPLHF. The CDR3 bases are TGCGCCAGCAGCTTGGCCCTCCAGGGTAATAATTCACCCCTCCACTTT.

The chain couples TRBV9 to TRBJ2-1, with TRBD2 as a possible D gene (5 bases). The germline V gene encodes CDR1 SGDLS and CDR2 YYNGEE. The V end was cut by 4 bases, the J end by 0 bases, with 14 bases between. The CDR3 is 16 amino acids. The CDR3 DNA sequence: TGTGCCAGCAGCAGCCCAGGAGGACTCTCCTACAATGAGCAGTTCTTC. Translating gives CASSSPGGLSYNEQFF.

This clone was seen a handful of times. The chain links TRBV28 to TRBJ1-2, with 8 positions matching TRBD1. Looked up from germline, CDR1 is MDHEN and CDR2 is SYDVKM. After removal of 4 bases from V and 7 bases from J, the junction contained 8 bases not matched to a gene. This CDR3 contains 14 residues. As DNA, the CDR3 is TGTGCCAGCAGTTGGGGGGGACAGGTTTCTGGCTACACCTTC. Its translation: CASSWGGQVSGYTF.

The chain recombines TRBV7-2 with TRBJ1-1; unclear D gene. V was clipped by 1 base and J by 7 bases, with 10 bases between them. The CDR3 is 13 residues long. The germline V gene has CDR1 SGHTA and CDR2 FQGNSA. The DNA for the CDR3 is TGTGCCAGCAGCTTAGAAGAAGTGGGTGAAGCTTTCTTT. Residues: CASSLEEVGEAFF.

This clone was detected a few times. This chain connects TRBV7-2 to TRBJ2-7; TRBD2 might be the D (6 bases). V lost 5 bases, J lost 2 bases, and 16 bases lay in between. This CDR3 is 15 amino acids long. Germline CDR1 is SGHTA and CDR2 is FQGNSA. CDR3 in amino acids: CASSRTRDSPYEQYF. The CDR3 DNA reads as TGTGCCAGCAGCAGAACACGGGACTCCCCCTACGAGCAGTACTTC.

This clone was observed a few times. This rearrangement joins TRBV15 to TRBJ1-1; possible D gene TRBD1, 6 bases. V shed 3 bases and J shed 3 bases, with 17 bases lying between them. CDR1 and CDR2 (germline): LNHNV, YYDKDF (reference sequence). The CDR3 sequence is 16 residues long. CDR3 nucleotides: TGTGCCACCAGCAGGGGGGCAGGGGTTGCAGACACTGAAGCTTTCTTT. As protein: CATSRGAGVADTEAFF.

V is TRBV4-2 and J is TRBJ2-5, with 15 nucleotides matching TRBD2. The CDR3 sequence is 17 residues long. Trimming at V came to 0 bases and at J to 5 bases, leaving 4 bases not matched to a gene. Germline CDR1 LGHNA, CDR2 YNFKEQ. The chain's CDR3 is CASSQEAGLAGGETQYF. The CDR3 DNA reads TGTGCCAGCAGCCAAGAAGCCGGACTAGCGGGAGGGGAGACCCAGTACTTC.

This clone was seen a few times. The chain carries TRBV5-1 and TRBJ2-5; D is perhaps TRBD1 (6 bases). Germline V lookup: CDR1 SGHRS, CDR2 YFSETQ. The germline V and J ends were trimmed by 5 bases and 0 bases, with 14 bases remaining between them. The CDR3 spans 15 residues. The CDR3 region is CASSPRGQYQETQYF. CDR3 in DNA: TGCGCCAGCAGTCCCAGGGGCCAATACCAAGAGACCCAGTACTTC.